One sample yielded the 24 T cell receptor beta chains listed below, sequenced in a study of cytomegalovirus exposure and HLA in healthy donors. Amplification used 60 Vbeta primers and 13 Jbeta primers. Libraries were prepared by immunoSEQ multiplex PCR; TCRdb keeps only in-frame clonotypes and omits some of them. This sample has 300,000 or so clones, with 84% found just once. Input material: PBMCs. These receptors all stem from a woman between 40 and 55 years old in good health and CMV-seropositive.

V gene TRBV5-6 combines with J gene TRBJ1-5; 7 bases align to TRBD1. This CDR3 region has 15 residues. Germline-derived CDR1 and CDR2 are SGHDT and YYEEEE. Germline trimming cut 4 bases from V and 0 bases from J; bases unmatched to any gene: 4. The CDR3 coding sequence is TGTGCCAGCAGCGCCAGGGGGTATAGCAATCAGCCCCAGCATTTT. It encodes CASSARGYSNQPQHF.

The J gene is TRBJ1-5, the V gene TRBV28; D gene uncertain. Germline V gene data show CDR1 as MDHEN and CDR2 as SYDVKM. V shed 5 bases and J shed 1 base, with 6 bases lying between them. CDR3 length equals 13 residues. CDR3 nucleotides: TGTGCCAGCAGTCTTGGCAGCAATCAGCCCCAGCATTTT. Its protein is CASSLGSNQPQHF. Supplemented by reference TRBV28 and TRBJ1-5, the full variable domain reads DVKVTQSSRYLVKRTGEKVFLECVQDMDHENMFWYRQDPGLGLRLIYFSYDVKMKEKGDIPEGYSVSREKKERFSLILESASTNQTSMYLCASSLGSNQPQHFGDGTRLSIL.

This clone was recorded a few times. This rearrangement joins TRBV6-5 to TRBJ1-1; D not certain. Germline V gene data show CDR1 as MNHEY and CDR2 as SVGAGI. The CDR3 is 15 amino acids. The V end was cut by 2 bases, the J end by 7 bases, with 17 bases between. This CDR3 is CASSYGSGAPGEAFF. The CDR3 DNA is TGTGCCAGCAGTTACGGGTCGGGAGCCCCGGGTGAAGCTTTCTTT.

This clone turned up a few times. The chain is built from TRBV15 and TRBJ2-5; 7 bases map to TRBD1. The CDR3 is 15 amino acids. Germline CDR1 reads LNHNV; CDR2 reads YYDKDF (reference sequence). V dropped 5 bases and J dropped 1; count of bases not matched to a gene: 7. The CDR3 reads CATSPQTGPQETQYF. The CDR3, as DNA: TGTGCCACCAGCCCACAGACAGGGCCCCAAGAGACCCAGTACTTC.

The chain carries TRBV29-1 and TRBJ2-5; 11 bases are a match to TRBD1. The CDR3 covers 16 residues. The J segment lost 5 bases and the V segment lost 1 base, leaving 9 bases of the junction unmatched. The germline CDR1 and CDR2 sequences are SQVTM and ANQGSEA. The CDR3 sequence is CSVEGVLDRGRETQYF. The CDR3 DNA sequence: TGCAGCGTTGAAGGGGTTTTGGACAGGGGGCGGGAGACCCAGTACTTC.

V usage is TRBV6-6 and J usage is TRBJ1-1; no reliable D call. The CDR3 sequence is 13 residues long. Trimming took 0 bases from V and 7 from J, leaving 9 bases between them. The germline V gene has CDR1 MNHNY and CDR2 SVGAGI (reference sequence). The CDR3 here is CASSYSSSVEAFF. The CDR3 bases are TGTGCCAGCAGTTACTCGAGTTCCGTTGAAGCTTTCTTT.

The chain recombines TRBV9 with TRBJ2-7; the D gene is possibly TRBD1 (7 bases). The V end was cut by 3 bases, the J end by 5 bases, with 18 bases between. Germline CDR1 and CDR2: SGDLS and YYNGEE. The length of the CDR3 is 15 residues. The CDR3 coding sequence is TGTGCCAGCAGCGCGGGGGTTGAGGGGGCGGACGAGCAGTACTTC. Translation gives CASSAGVEGADEQYF.

The chain joins TRBV27 to TRBJ2-6, with D uncertain. The ends were cut back, 2 bases at V and 0 bases at J, with 5 bases in the middle. This CDR3 is built from 15 residues. CDR1 and CDR2 (germline): MNHEY, SMNVEV (reference sequence). In DNA form, the CDR3 reads TGTGCCAGCAGTTTAATGTACTCTGGGGCCAACGTCCTGACTTTC. Its translation: CASSLMYSGANVLTF.

This chain uses TRBV4-2 with TRBJ1-2; D gene unclear. This CDR3 contains 13 residues. CDR1 and CDR2 from the germline V gene are LGHNA and YNFKEQ. Deletions cut 2 bases from V and 6 bases from J, with 10 bases between. CDR3 sequence (DNA): TGTGCCAGCAGCCAATCATCCCCCAATGGCTACACCTTC. Translated, it gives CASSQSSPNGYTF.

The count of this clone is one. The genes are TRBV7-9 and TRBJ1-4; 7 bases match TRBD1. CDR3 length: 14 amino acids. The ends lost 5 bases at V and 5 bases at J; junction bases unmatched: 5. Looked up from germline, CDR1 is SEHNR and CDR2 is FQNEAQ (reference sequence). The CDR3 DNA follows: TGTGCCAGCAGCAGACAGGGTGGGAATGAAAAACTGTTTTTT. This codes for CASSRQGGNEKLFF.

The J gene is TRBJ2-5, the V gene TRBV29-1; D possibly corresponds to TRBD1 (6 bases). CDR1 SQVTM and CDR2 ANQGSEA come from the germline V gene. The CDR3 is 13 residues long. The V end was cut by 2 bases, the J end by 4 bases, with 11 bases between. CDR3: CSVEYPGVETQYF. CDR3 DNA: TGCAGCGTTGAATATCCAGGGGTAGAGACCCAGTACTTC.

V and J are TRBV25-1 and TRBJ2-1, with 7 bases identical to TRBD2. Trimming cost V 3 bases and J 5 bases; bases outside gene matches: 7. The germline V gene has CDR1 MGHDK and CDR2 SYGVNS. This CDR3 has 15 amino acids. The CDR3 here is CASSDGAAGDNEQFF. DNA for the CDR3: TGTGCCAGCAGTGACGGGGCGGCGGGGGACAATGAGCAGTTCTTC. Full variable domain (missing parts from reference TRBV25-1 and TRBJ2-1): EADIYQTPRYLVIGTGKKITLECSQTMGHDKMYWYQQDPGMELHLIHYSYGVNSTEKGDLSSESTVSRIRTEHFPLTLESARPSHTSQYLCASSDGAAGDNEQFFGPGTRLTVL.

This clone was recorded a few times. The chain combines TRBV19 with TRBJ1-2; TRBD1 matches 9 bases. This CDR3 region has 17 residues. After removal of 2 bases from V and 4 bases from J, the junction contained 11 bases not matched to a gene. The germline CDR1 and CDR2 sequences are LNHDA and SQIVND (reference sequence). This chain's CDR3 is CASSIWANRGQSYGYTF. Here the CDR3 DNA reads TGTGCCAGTAGTATATGGGCTAACAGGGGGCAGAGCTATGGCTACACCTTC.

Only a few counts were recorded for this clone. The chain is built from TRBV19 and TRBJ2-4, with 8 positions matching TRBD2. CDR1 is LNHDA, CDR2 SQIVND, per germline (reference sequence). V lost 2 bases to trimming and J lost 6 bases; unmatched junction nucleotides: 6. This CDR3 is 15 amino acids long. CDR3 in amino acids: CASSIREGNGNIQYF. The CDR3 region has the DNA TGTGCCAGTAGTATACGGGAGGGGAACGGAAACATTCAGTACTTC.

This chain connects TRBV5-1 to TRBJ1-1; maybe TRBD1 (6 bases). V was trimmed by 3 bases and J by 2 bases, leaving 17 bases between them. Germline values: CDR1 SGHRS, CDR2 YFSETQ. This CDR3 has 16 amino acids. CDR3 amino acids: CASSSPSGTTNTEAFF. The CDR3 coding sequence is TGCGCCAGCAGCTCACCGTCCGGGACAACCAACACTGAAGCTTTCTTT.

The chain employs TRBV7-2 and TRBJ2-7; 7 bases fit TRBD2. CDR3 size: 15 residues. The trim removed 2 bases at V and 3 bases at J, leaving 7 bases unmatched. From germline, CDR1 is SGHTA and CDR2 FQGNSA. The CDR3 protein is CASSLSVTSFYEQYF. The CDR3 DNA reads as TGTGCCAGCAGCTTATCTGTGACTAGCTTCTACGAGCAGTACTTC.

The gene calls are TRBV7-6 and TRBJ2-1; 8 nucleotides match TRBD2. The junction had 5 bases not matched to a gene; V was cut back by 1 base and J by 9 bases. Per the germline V gene, CDR1 is SGHVS and CDR2 is FNYEAQ. The CDR3 contains 14 residues. CDR3 bases: TGTGCCAGCAGCTTAGTTGACGCGGGGGGTGAGCAGTTCTTC. Protein product: CASSLVDAGGEQFF.

The chain links TRBV27 to TRBJ2-1; maybe TRBD1 (6 bases). V gave up 6 bases and J gave up 2 bases, with 11 bases separating them. In germline, CDR1 is MNHEY, CDR2 SMNVEV (reference sequence). CDR3 length: 14 amino acids. CDR3: CASSTGTTYNEQFF. The CDR3 nucleotides are TGTGCCAGCAGCACCGGGACAACCTACAATGAGCAGTTCTTC.

This chain links TRBV7-9 with TRBJ2-2; D uncertain. V was pared by 0 bases and J by 7 bases, with 9 bases between. This CDR3 is built from 14 residues. The germline V gene has CDR1 SEHNR and CDR2 FQNEAQ (reference sequence). CDR3 coding DNA: TGTGCCAGCAGCTTAGCCGAGTTCGGCGGGGAGCTGTTTTTT. This gives the protein CASSLAEFGGELFF.

The rearrangement uses TRBV19 and TRBJ2-1; D call uncertain. This CDR3 comprises 16 residues. CDR1 LNHDA and CDR2 SQIVND come from the germline V gene (reference sequence). V was shortened by 5 bases and J by 0 bases, with 14 bases between the two germline ends. As DNA, the CDR3 is TGTGCCAGTAGTTCCTTAGCTGTAAGCTCCTACAATGAGCAGTTCTTC. Protein sequence: CASSSLAVSSYNEQFF. The full variable domain, its missing parts supplied by reference TRBV19 and TRBJ2-1, is DGGITQSPKYLFRKEGQNVTLSCEQNLNHDAMYWYRQDPGQGLRLIYYSQIVNDFQKGDIAEGYSVSREKKESFPLTVTSAQKNPTAFYLCASSSLAVSSYNEQFFGPGTRLTVL.

V and J are TRBV7-9 and TRBJ1-2; D is uncertain. Germline-derived CDR1 and CDR2 are SEHNR and FQNEAQ (reference sequence). The CDR3 length is 12 residues. The V end lost 5 bases, the J end lost 8 bases, and 12 bases lay between the germline ends. The CDR3: CASSPEAWGYTF. CDR3 bases: TGTGCCAGCAGCCCGGAAGCGTGGGGCTACACCTTC.

The DNA of the CDR3 is TGTGCCAGCAGTTTATCACTAGCGGCGGAAAAACACGAGCAGTACTTC. Translated, it gives CASSLSLAAEKHEQYF. The chain is built from TRBV28 and TRBJ2-7; 8 positions match TRBD2. Germline V gene data show CDR1 as MDHEN and CDR2 as SYDVKM. Trimming at V came to 1 base and at J to 5 bases, leaving 10 bases not matched to a gene. There are 16 residues in the CDR3.

The rearrangement joins TRBV7-3 to TRBJ1-2; 9 positions agree with TRBD1. CDR3 length: 15 amino acids. V shed 2 bases, J shed 9 bases, and the junction held 10 bases outside the gene matches. Germline loops: CDR1 SGHTA, CDR2 FQGTGA. CDR3 protein: CASSLAPGQGGSYTF. CDR3 nucleotide sequence: TGTGCCAGCAGCTTAGCCCCGGGACAGGGAGGAAGCTACACCTTC.

The rearrangement uses TRBV28 and TRBJ1-1; D gene unclear. CDR1 and CDR2 from the germline V gene are MDHEN and SYDVKM. The V and J ends lost 9 bases and 3 bases respectively, with 14 bases between them. This CDR3 contains 13 residues. CDR3 nucleotides: TGTGCCAGTAACAGAGGGAGAGACACTGAAGCTTTCTTT. Translated, it gives CASNRGRDTEAFF.